These T cell receptor beta chains were read from a single sample in a study of shared clonotypes between healthy human individuals. Measured with immunoSEQ multiplex PCR; TCRdb has only the in-frame clones, and not every one. The sample includes about 2.5 million clones, 80% to 95% seen only once; the top ten take approximately 0.39%. The sequenced sample consisted of naive CD4+ T cells from PBMCs. These TCRs come from a man aged 18-30 years in good health. Some clones in this sample may be carry-over from other donors' samples. Each CDR3 is given with its conserved first and last residue. D genes are given only for firm matches.

d_call	v_call	j_call	cdr3_nt	cdr3_aa
TRBD1	TRBV7-3	TRBJ1-2	TGTGCCAGCAGCTCTGGACAGGGAGCTAACTATGGCTACACCTTC	CASSSGQGANYGYTF
-	TRBV7-9	TRBJ1-1	TGTGCCAGCAGCTTGGGACCACAGGGAAGCGCTGAAGCTTTCTTT	CASSLGPQGSAEAFF
-	TRBV19	TRBJ2-4	TGTGCCAGTAGTATGGGGCACCCGCTAGCCAAAAACATTCAGTACTTC	CASSMGHPLAKNIQYF
-	TRBV9	TRBJ1-1	TGTGCCAGCAGCGTAGTTCCGGGCAGAAACACTGAAGCTTTCTTT	CASSVVPGRNTEAFF
-	TRBV5-5	TRBJ1-1	TGTGCCAGCAGCTTGATCCCGGGGATGGGCACTGAAGCTTTCTTT	CASSLIPGMGTEAFF
-	TRBV28	TRBJ2-1	TGTGCCAGCAGGTCTCCATCCTACAATGAGCAGTTCTTC	CASRSPSYNEQFF
-	TRBV5-1	TRBJ1-2	TGCGCCAGCAGCCCGAGTCCTGGTGGCTACACCTTC	CASSPSPGGYTF
-	TRBV9	TRBJ1-2	TGTGCCAGCAGCGGGCGGGACACGGGCCTCTATGGCTACACCTTC	CASSGRDTGLYGYTF
-	TRBV5-1	TRBJ1-2	TGCGCCAGCAGCTTGGGGGCGGCTTTGTTGGGAGGCTACACCTTC	CASSLGAALLGGYTF
-	TRBV15	TRBJ2-2	TGTGCCACCAGCGGGGGTAGGACCGGGGAGCTGTTTTTT	CATSGGRTGELFF
-	TRBV9	TRBJ2-1	TGTGCCAGCAGCTCCCGACAGGTCAATGAGCAGTTCTTC	CASSSRQVNEQFF
TRBD2	TRBV7-2	TRBJ2-3	TGTGCCAGCAGCTTAGGACTAGCGGGGGTATTCACAGATACGCAGTATTTT	CASSLGLAGVFTDTQYF
TRBD1	TRBV7-7	TRBJ2-2	TGTGCCAGCAGCTTAGACAGGGGAGGGGAGCTGTTTTTT	CASSLDRGGELFF
-	TRBV19	TRBJ2-3	TGTGCCAGTGGGGGCCTTCACACGCAGTATTTT	CASGGLHTQYF
-	TRBV5-8	TRBJ1-5	TGTGCCAGCAGCTCCTTTGGCAGGAGCAATCAGCCCCAGCATTTT	CASSSFGRSNQPQHF